Below, 25 T cell receptor beta chains from the same sample are listed, as sequenced in a study of blood T cell repertoires in COVID-19. The protocol was immunoSEQ multiplex PCR, while the TCRdb copy is restricted to in-frame clones and leaves out a portion. The sample yields about 130,000 clones, around 88% seen once. Sequenced input: peripheral blood. The source is a middle-aged man with acute or convalescent COVID-19.

The V and J genes are TRBV10-3 and TRBJ1-1; D remains ambiguous. The CDR3 has 15 amino acids. Germline V CDR1 and CDR2: ENHRY, SYGVKD. V gave up 3 bases and J gave up 1 base, with 12 bases separating them. The chain's CDR3 is CAISDSQSGNTEAFF. CDR3 nucleotides: TGTGCCATCAGTGACAGCCAATCGGGGAACACTGAAGCTTTCTTT.

This chain joins TRBV7-9 and TRBJ2-5, with 8 bases that match TRBD2. The J segment lost 7 bases and the V segment lost 4 bases, leaving 8 bases of the junction unmatched. Per germline, CDR1 SEHNR and CDR2 FQNEAQ (reference sequence). The CDR3 length is 14 residues. The CDR3 sequence: CASSSSGGRVTQYF. Here the CDR3 DNA reads TGTGCCAGCAGCTCGAGCGGGGGTCGGGTGACCCAGTACTTC.

The J gene is TRBJ2-7, the V gene TRBV6-6; a weak D match, TRBD1 (6 bases). Germline V lookup: CDR1 MNHNY, CDR2 SVGAGI (reference sequence). This CDR3 contains 14 residues. Trimming shortened V by 6 bases and J by 3 bases, and 15 bases separated the two germline ends. In DNA form, the CDR3 reads TGTGCCAGCAGGGGGGACAAAACTAACTACGAGCAGTACTTC. Translating it yields CASRGDKTNYEQYF.

The chain combines TRBV10-3 with TRBJ1-2; no firm D call. V was shortened by 6 bases and J by 1 base, with 12 bases between the two germline ends. CDR1 and CDR2 (germline): ENHRY, SYGVKD. The CDR3 length is 14 residues. The CDR3 nucleotides are TGTGCCATCAGCCCCCTCAGCGTTAACTATGGCTACACCTTC. It is translated as CAISPLSVNYGYTF.

This clone was recorded only once. The CDR3 is CASSEHRGPYNEQFF. The CDR3 bases are TGTGCCAGCAGCGAGCACAGGGGCCCCTACAATGAGCAGTTCTTC. The chain has TRBV9 and TRBJ2-1, with 7 bases lining up with TRBD1. The CDR3 sequence is 15 residues long. Germline assignment: CDR1 SGDLS and CDR2 YYNGEE. Trimming removed 3 bases from V and 2 bases from J; junction bases left unmatched: 5.

This sequence joins TRBV6-6 and TRBJ2-1; 7 bases map to TRBD1. Losses at the gene ends were 6 bases for V and 9 bases for J; bases not matched to a gene: 5. There are 12 residues in the CDR3. Germline CDR1 and CDR2: MNHNY and SVGAGI (reference sequence). The CDR3 here is CASRPAGGEQFF. CDR3 bases: TGTGCCAGCAGACCCGCAGGGGGTGAGCAGTTCTTC.

This clone showed up just once. Other nucleotide sequences from this sample produce the same CDR3. The V call is TRBV28, the J call TRBJ2-1; TRBD2 might be the D (6 bases). The CDR3 has 14 residues. Between the trimmed V and J ends, which lost 7 bases and 0 bases, there was a span of 10 bases. From germline, CDR1 is MDHEN and CDR2 SYDVKM. CDR3 region: CASTPGGSYNEQFF. The CDR3 DNA sequence: TGTGCCAGCACCCCCGGGGGCTCCTACAATGAGCAGTTCTTC.

J is TRBJ1-2 and V is TRBV14, with D maybe TRBD1 (6 bases). Per the germline V gene, CDR1 is SGHDN and CDR2 is FVKESK. This CDR3 comprises 14 residues. V dropped 3 bases and J dropped 2 bases, with 10 bases sitting between them. CDR3 protein: CASSQGGQNYGYTF. The CDR3 coding sequence is TGTGCCAGCAGCCAGGGGGGGCAGAACTATGGCTACACCTTC.

The chain links TRBV6-5 to TRBJ2-5; a weak D match, TRBD1 (5 bases). The germline gives CDR1 MNHEY, CDR2 SVGAGI. This CDR3 region has 13 residues. V was trimmed by 6 bases and J by 4 bases, leaving 12 bases between them. The DNA for the CDR3 is TGTGCCAGCAGACCCGGACACGCAGAGACCCAGTACTTC. Translated: CASRPGHAETQYF.

The rearrangement uses TRBV7-8 and TRBJ2-2, with 8 bases that match TRBD1. From germline, CDR1 is SGHVS and CDR2 FQNEAQ. The ends lost 5 bases at V and 6 bases at J; junction bases unmatched: 14. The CDR3 runs to 17 residues. CDR3: CASSLGQGLSPAGELFF. The CDR3 DNA sequence: TGTGCCAGCAGCCTCGGACAGGGACTTTCTCCCGCCGGGGAGCTGTTTTTT.

The chain couples TRBV3-1 (or the pseudogene TRBV3-2) to TRBJ2-7, with TRBD2 matching over 8 bases. The CDR3 covers 16 residues. CDR1 and CDR2 from the germline V gene are LGHDT and YNNKEL (reference sequence). V trimming: 1 base; J trimming: 7 bases; junction bases outside the gene matches: 12. The CDR3 here is CASSQGLAGARSEQYF. The CDR3 DNA is TGTGCCAGCAGCCAAGGCCTAGCGGGTGCCAGGTCTGAGCAGTACTTC.

This chain joins TRBV7-2 and TRBJ1-2, with 8 bases fitting TRBD1. Germline trimming cut 5 bases from V and 8 bases from J; bases unmatched to any gene: 10. The CDR3 has 14 amino acids. Per the germline V gene, CDR1 is SGHTA and CDR2 is FQGNSA. The CDR3 DNA reads as TGTGCCAGCAGCGCAGGACAGGGAGCGGGGGGCTACACCTTC. This sequence encodes CASSAGQGAGGYTF.

This clone was seen a handful of times. This chain joins TRBV4-1 and TRBJ1-3; D call uncertain. The CDR3 runs 15 residues. V lost 1 base and J 0 bases, leaving 7 bases between the germline ends. Per the germline V gene, CDR1 is MGHRA and CDR2 is YSYEKL. In nucleotides, the CDR3 is TGCGCCAGCAGCCAAGGCGTTGTCTCTGGAAACACCATATATTTT. It specifies CASSQGVVSGNTIYF.

The chain has TRBV27 and TRBJ2-7; 8 nucleotides align to TRBD1. This CDR3 comprises 14 residues. V shed 5 bases and J 4 bases; nucleotides not matched to a gene: 7. Germline V lookup: CDR1 MNHEY, CDR2 SMNVEV (reference sequence). Here the CDR3 reads CASSRRTGLYEQYF. CDR3 nucleotides: TGTGCCAGCAGTAGAAGGACAGGGTTGTACGAGCAGTACTTC.

The chain couples TRBV14 to TRBJ1-3; D is undetermined. The CDR3 runs 14 residues. CDR1 is SGHDN, CDR2 FVKESK, per germline. The germline V and J ends were trimmed by 5 bases and 2 bases, with 10 bases remaining between them. The CDR3 coding sequence is TGTGCCAGCAGCAAGCCCGGGACTGGAAACACCATATATTTT. Translation gives CASSKPGTGNTIYF. Drawing the rest from reference TRBV14 and TRBJ1-3, the complete variable domain is EAGVTQFPSHSVIEKGQTVTLRCDPISGHDNLYWYRRVMGKEIKFLLHFVKESKQDESGMPNNRFLAERTGGTYSTLKVQPAELEDSGVYFCASSKPGTGNTIYFGEGSWLTVV.

The chain links TRBV2 to TRBJ1-5, with D maybe TRBD1 (5 bases). Trimming took off 7 bases at V and 4 bases at J, with 17 bases between the two ends. Per germline, CDR1 SNHLY and CDR2 FYNNEI. The CDR3 extends over 15 amino acids. CDR3 protein: CASTPWQGKNQPQHF. CDR3 DNA: TGTGCCAGCACCCCATGGCAGGGCAAGAATCAGCCCCAGCATTTT.

The CDR3 region has the DNA TGTGCCAGCAGCTCTGGGGGGTCCCTCCGCGGGCGGGAGCAGTACTTC. It is translated as CASSSGGSLRGREQYF. The J gene is TRBJ2-7, the V gene TRBV5-4; D might be TRBD2 (6 bases). Trimming shortened V by 3 bases and J by 7 bases, and 23 bases separated the two germline ends. CDR3 size: 16 residues. From germline, CDR1 is SGHNT and CDR2 YYREEE (reference sequence).

In its sample, this clone was seen once. V usage is TRBV18 and J usage is TRBJ1-6; 8 bases are a match to TRBD1. This CDR3 is 16 amino acids long. The V gene end was trimmed by 5 bases and the J gene end by 6 bases; junction bases not matched to a gene: 9. Germline V gives CDR1 KGHSH, CDR2 LQKENI. CDR3 nucleotides: TGTGCCAGCTCAGAGCAGGGGGCTATCGCTAATTCACCCCTCCACTTT. As protein: CASSEQGAIANSPLHF.

The chain has TRBV3-1 (or the pseudogene TRBV3-2) and TRBJ2-4; 7 nucleotides agree with TRBD2. From germline, CDR1 is LGHDT and CDR2 YNNKEL (reference sequence). Germline trimming cut 3 bases from V and 5 bases from J; bases unmatched to any gene: 1. CDR3 length: 13 amino acids. The CDR3, as DNA: TGTGCCAGCAGCCAGCGGGAGCAAAACATTCAGTACTTC. Its translation: CASSQREQNIQYF.

This rearrangement joins TRBV6-6 to TRBJ2-7; TRBD1 matches 7 bases. In germline, CDR1 is MNHNY, CDR2 SVGAGI (reference sequence). CDR3 length: 14 residues. Trimming took 8 bases from V and 5 from J; bases not matched to a gene: 12. CDR3 bases: TGTGCCAGCCGATTCCGGGACAGTGGGCACGAGCAGTACTTC. It encodes CASRFRDSGHEQYF.

This clone was picked up one time. CDR3 amino acids: CASSAGLATEAFF. The DNA for the CDR3 is TGTGCCAGCAGCGCAGGGTTGGCGACTGAAGCTTTCTTT. This chain links TRBV11-2 with TRBJ1-1; D perhaps matches TRBD1 (5 bases). In germline, CDR1 is SGHAT, CDR2 FQNNGV. V was shortened by 5 bases and J by 5 bases, with 12 bases between the two germline ends. This CDR3 is 13 amino acids long.

This rearrangement joins TRBV3-1 (or the pseudogene TRBV3-2) to TRBJ1-2; D ambiguous. In germline, CDR1 is LGHDT, CDR2 YNNKEL (reference sequence). The CDR3 contains 11 residues. The ends were cut back, 6 bases at V and 5 bases at J, with 7 bases in the middle. The CDR3 bases are TGTGCCAGCAGAGGAGGGTATGGCTACACCTTC. Its protein is CASRGGYGYTF.

This chain connects TRBV29-1 to TRBJ1-2; D may be TRBD1 (5 bases). CDR1 and CDR2 from the germline V gene are SQVTM and ANQGSEA. V lost 7 bases, J lost 2 bases, and 11 bases lay in between. The CDR3 contains 12 residues. As DNA, the CDR3 is TGCAGCGCCGGACGGGGGAACTATGGCTACACCTTC. This sequence encodes CSAGRGNYGYTF. The whole variable domain, remainder taken from reference TRBV29-1 and TRBJ1-2, is SAVISQKPSRDICQRGTSLTIQCQVDSQVTMMFWYRQQPGQSLTLIATANQGSEATYESGFVIDKFPISRPNLTFSTLTVSNMSPEDSSIYLCSAGRGNYGYTFGSGTRLTVV.

The chain has TRBV6-1 and TRBJ1-2; 7 nucleotides match TRBD1. Germline CDR1 reads MNHNS; CDR2 reads SASEGT. V gave up 3 bases and J gave up 4 bases; unmatched junction bases: 2. The CDR3 is 13 residues long. CDR3 DNA sequence: TGTGCCAGCAGTGATTGGACAGGCTATGGCTACACCTTC. Translated, it gives CASSDWTGYGYTF.

This clone was seen a few times. The genes are TRBV18 and TRBJ2-7, with D possibly being TRBD1 (6 bases). Trimming took 2 bases from V and 5 from J, leaving 10 bases between them. Per germline, CDR1 KGHSH and CDR2 LQKENI. This CDR3 is 13 amino acids long. The CDR3 loop reads CASSPLQGNEQYF. The CDR3 DNA is TGTGCCAGCTCACCATTACAGGGAAACGAGCAGTACTTC.